The clone carrying this T cell receptor (beta chain) was counted many times. The antigen remains unidentified. The sample originates from a study of T cells in Graves' hyperthyroidism and ophthalmopathy. Hyperthyroidism, newly diagnosed and lasting under 2 months, affected patients aged 18 to 65. Fresh peripheral blood, 9.5 to 10 ml of it, supplied the PBMCs. The CDR3 regions of TCR beta were amplified from RNA transcripts. The HTBI set primed first-round TCR CDR3 RT-PCR. Via MiXCR, TCRdb re-called the multiplex PCR reads, giving one row per CDR3 protein. The profile covers about 350,000 distinct CDR3 sequences, with roughly 13% appearing a single time and approximately 25% taken by the ten largest. Study conclusions and caveats: The authors' 13 V-J model separated ophthalmopathy from stable hyperthyroidism. Appearing also in blood were most of the thyroid clonotypes expanded above 0.001.

The germline V gene has CDR1 MDHEN and CDR2 SYDVKM. The CDR3 spans 11 residues. V gave up 5 bases and J gave up 13 bases; unmatched junction bases: 6. The chain has TRBV28 and TRBJ2-5; 8 bases are shared with TRBD1. The sample comprised blood. The TCR was taken from a woman in her thirties with Graves' hyperthyroidism. The CDR3 DNA reads TGTGCCAGCAGTCGTGTAGGGACAGGGTACTTC. This encodes CASSRVGTGYF.